A selection of T cell receptor beta chains follows, all from one sample in a study of PD-1 blockade in classical Hodgkin lymphoma. Generated by immunoSEQ multiplex PCR, the TCRdb table keeps only in-frame clones and is missing some. Altogether about 12,000 clones are present, more than 60% being singletons, with the ten largest covering approximately 1.4%. The sequencing here drew on CD4+ T cells from blood, taken at baseline. These receptors came from a human donor with classical Hodgkin lymphoma. Each CDR3 is given with its conserved first and last residue. D genes are given only for firm matches. Some rows mark clone size as missing; the rest say once, few, many or name a class of expanded clone.

J | length | V | size | D | CDR3 | DNA
TRBJ1-5 | 15 | TRBV27 | . | . | CASRLMGRIDQPQHF | TGTGCCAGCCGCTTAATGGGCAGAATTGATCAGCCCCAGCATTTT
TRBJ2-1 | 14 | TRBV18 | . | TRBD2 | CASSPSGTDNEQFF | TGTGCCAGCTCACCAAGCGGGACTGATAATGAGCAGTTCTTC
TRBJ2-6 | 14 | TRBV11-1 | . | . | CASSKISGANVLTF | TGTGCCAGCAGCAAAATTTCTGGGGCCAACGTCCTGACTTTC
TRBJ1-3 | 13 | TRBV10-3 | . | TRBD1 | CATTGASGNTIYF | TGTGCCACCACAGGGGCATCTGGAAACACCATATATTTT
TRBJ2-7 | 14 | TRBV7-2 | . | TRBD1 | CASSRGTGGREQYF | TGTGCCAGCAGCAGAGGGACAGGGGGCCGGGAGCAGTACTTC
TRBJ2-7 | 12 | TRBV5-6 | . | . | CASSLLDYEQYF | TGTGCCAGCAGCTTGTTGGACTACGAGCAGTACTTC
TRBJ1-2 | 18 | TRBV7-9 | . | TRBD1 | CASSLIRSGGRGWYGYTF | TGTGCCAGCAGCTTAATTAGGAGTGGCGGCAGGGGGTGGTATGGCTACACCTTC
TRBJ1-1 | 15 | TRBV19 | . | . | CASSIDSQGVGEAFF | TGTGCCAGTAGTATAGATTCCCAGGGTGTGGGGGAAGCTTTCTTT
TRBJ2-3 | 10 | TRBV20-1 | . | . | CSGGEDTQYF | TGCAGTGGAGGGGAGGATACGCAGTATTTT
TRBJ2-4 | 15 | TRBV5-1 | . | . | CASSADGNGLNIQYF | TGCGCCAGCAGCGCAGACGGTAATGGGTTAAACATTCAGTACTTC
TRBJ2-2 | 14 | TRBV19 | . | TRBD2 | CASSIGGGTGELFF | TGTGCCAGTAGTATTGGGGGAGGGACCGGGGAGCTGTTTTTT
TRBJ1-5 | 14 | TRBV18 | few | . | CASSPRSQNQPQHF | TGTGCCAGCTCACCACGCAGTCAAAATCAGCCCCAGCATTTT
TRBJ2-2 | 16 | TRBV10-1 | . | TRBD2 | CASSDLAGANTGELFF | TGCGCCAGCAGTGATCTAGCGGGGGCGAACACCGGGGAGCTGTTTTTT
TRBJ2-2 | 17 | TRBV5-5 | . | . | CASSFVVEQGNTGELFF | TGTGCCAGCAGCTTTGTGGTAGAACAGGGGAACACCGGGGAGCTGTTTTTT
TRBJ1-2 | 13 | TRBV5-6 | . | . | CASSFGSLYGYTF | TGTGCCAGCAGCTTTGGCAGCCTCTATGGCTACACCTTC
TRBJ2-7 | 14 | TRBV7-8 | once | . | CASSLFVRTYEQYF | TGTGCCAGCAGCTTATTTGTCCGAACCTACGAGCAGTACTTC
TRBJ2-2 | 13 | TRBV6-1 | once | . | CASPTGNTGELFF | TGTGCCAGCCCCACGGGTAACACCGGGGAGCTGTTTTTT
TRBJ2-7 | 14 | TRBV5-1 | . | TRBD1 | CASTEGTGAYEQYF | TGCGCCAGCACGGAGGGGACAGGTGCCTACGAGCAGTACTTC
TRBJ2-3 | 14 | TRBV6-6 | . | TRBD2 | CATQRGTSTDTQYF | TGTGCCACCCAGCGGGGAACCAGCACAGATACGCAGTATTTT
TRBJ1-2 | 13 | TRBV5-4 | . | TRBD1 | CASSKTGEYGYTF | TGTGCCAGCAGCAAGACAGGGGAGTATGGCTACACCTTC
TRBJ2-3 | 15 | TRBV4-2 | . | . | CASSQDQIGTDTQYF | TGTGCCAGCAGCCAAGATCAGATCGGAACAGATACGCAGTATTTT
TRBJ1-2 | 13 | TRBV7-2 | . | TRBD1 | CASRDGRGGGYTF | TGTGCCAGCAGGGACGGCAGGGGGGGTGGCTACACCTTC
TRBJ1-1 | 14 | TRBV28 | . | . | CASSPMVGGRSAFF | TGTGCCAGCAGTCCCATGGTGGGGGGTAGATCAGCTTTCTTT
TRBJ2-2 | 20 | TRBV9 | . | TRBD2 | CASSVATGLAGGLNTGELFF | TGTGCCAGCAGCGTAGCTACGGGACTAGCGGGGGGCCTTAACACCGGGGAGCTGTTTTTT
TRBJ1-6 | 16 | TRBV4-3 | few | . | CASSQEVPGHNSPLHF | TGCGCCAGCAGCCAAGAGGTGCCAGGGCATAATTCACCCCTCCACTTT
TRBJ1-3 | 16 | TRBV19 | . | . | CASKDRTESSGNTIYF | TGTGCCAGTAAGGACCGGACTGAGAGCTCTGGAAACACCATATATTTT
TRBJ1-1 | 13 | TRBV7-3 | . | . | CASSLGRNTEAFF | TGTGCCAGCAGCTTAGGACGGAACACTGAAGCTTTCTTT
TRBJ2-1 | 17 | TRBV5-1 | . | . | CASSPLQGRGGYNEQFF | TGCGCCAGCAGCCCACTACAGGGCCGAGGGGGCTACAATGAGCAGTTCTTC
TRBJ1-2 | 16 | TRBV4-2 | . | . | CASSQDPLTVAYGYTF | TGTGCCAGCAGCCAAGACCCCCTGACGGTAGCCTATGGCTACACCTTC
TRBJ2-5 | 14 | TRBV7-2 | few | . | CASSPRPGRETQYF | TGTGCCAGCAGCCCCAGACCCGGTCGGGAGACCCAGTACTTC
TRBJ1-6 | 15 | TRBV6-6 | . | . | CASSSLFSINSPLHF | TGTGCCAGCAGTTCGCTCTTCTCTATTAATTCACCCCTCCACTTT
TRBJ1-6 | 16 | TRBV14 | . | . | CASSPLGRGNNSPLHF | TGTGCCAGCAGCCCCCTAGGTAGGGGGAATAATTCACCCCTCCACTTT
TRBJ2-3 | 16 | TRBV4-1 | once | TRBD2 | CASSQFSGGALDTQYF | TGCGCCAGCAGCCAGTTCTCCGGGGGGGCGTTAGATACGCAGTATTTT
TRBJ1-6 | 14 | TRBV27 | few | . | CASSFEGIGSPLHF | TGTGCCAGCAGTTTTGAGGGCATCGGTTCACCCCTCCACTTT
TRBJ1-2 | 15 | TRBV5-1 | few | . | CASSLTPTPTWGYTF | TGCGCCAGCAGCCTTACCCCGACACCCACGTGGGGCTACACCTTC
TRBJ1-3 | 15 | TRBV4-1 | . | . | CASSQEVRGGNTIYF | TGCGCCAGCAGCCAAGAGGTCAGGGGCGGGAACACCATATATTTT
TRBJ2-7 | 15 | TRBV19 | . | . | CAEYASWGLGYEQYF | TGTGCCGAGTATGCCTCCTGGGGCCTTGGCTACGAGCAGTACTTC
TRBJ2-1 | 14 | TRBV5-1 | . | . | CATSAEGVSNEQFF | TGCGCCACCTCCGCGGAAGGGGTGAGCAATGAGCAGTTCTTC
TRBJ2-3 | 17 | TRBV11-1 | once | TRBD1 | CASSPHGMARGTDTQYF | TGTGCCAGCAGCCCGCACGGGATGGCCAGGGGGACAGATACGCAGTATTTT
TRBJ1-2 | 15 | TRBV19 | few | TRBD1 | CASSPGDRGGYGYTF | TGTGCCAGTAGTCCCGGAGACAGGGGGGGGTATGGCTACACCTTC
TRBJ2-3 | 14 | TRBV5-1 | . | . | CASSLGGFTDTQYF | TGCGCCAGCAGCTTAGGAGGGTTCACAGATACGCAGTATTTT
TRBJ1-2 | 15 | TRBV5-1 | . | . | CASSPDGRRNEGYTF | TGCGCCAGCAGCCCGGATGGCCGACGGAACGAGGGCTACACCTTC
TRBJ2-5 | 16 | TRBV19 | few | TRBD2 | CASSIGLAGGQETQYF | TGTGCCAGTAGTATAGGGCTAGCGGGGGGTCAAGAGACCCAGTACTTC